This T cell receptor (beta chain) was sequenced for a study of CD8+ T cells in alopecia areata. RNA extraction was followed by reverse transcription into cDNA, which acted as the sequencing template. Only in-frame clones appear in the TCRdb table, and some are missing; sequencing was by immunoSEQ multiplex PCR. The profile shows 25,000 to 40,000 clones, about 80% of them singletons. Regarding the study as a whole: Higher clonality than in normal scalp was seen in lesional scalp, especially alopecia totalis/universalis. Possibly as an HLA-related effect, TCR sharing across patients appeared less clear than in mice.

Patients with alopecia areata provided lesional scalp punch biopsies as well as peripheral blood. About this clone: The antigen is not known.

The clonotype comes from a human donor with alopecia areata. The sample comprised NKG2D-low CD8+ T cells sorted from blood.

This CDR3 is CASSYSLVNTEAFF. The CDR3 region has the DNA TGTGCCAGCAGTTACTCTTTGGTGAACACTGAAGCTTTCTTT. This chain links TRBV6-5 with TRBJ1-1; unclear D gene. Germline values: CDR1 MNHEY, CDR2 SVGAGI. This CDR3 has 14 amino acids. Trimming shortened V by 0 bases and J by 0 bases, and 5 bases separated the two germline ends.